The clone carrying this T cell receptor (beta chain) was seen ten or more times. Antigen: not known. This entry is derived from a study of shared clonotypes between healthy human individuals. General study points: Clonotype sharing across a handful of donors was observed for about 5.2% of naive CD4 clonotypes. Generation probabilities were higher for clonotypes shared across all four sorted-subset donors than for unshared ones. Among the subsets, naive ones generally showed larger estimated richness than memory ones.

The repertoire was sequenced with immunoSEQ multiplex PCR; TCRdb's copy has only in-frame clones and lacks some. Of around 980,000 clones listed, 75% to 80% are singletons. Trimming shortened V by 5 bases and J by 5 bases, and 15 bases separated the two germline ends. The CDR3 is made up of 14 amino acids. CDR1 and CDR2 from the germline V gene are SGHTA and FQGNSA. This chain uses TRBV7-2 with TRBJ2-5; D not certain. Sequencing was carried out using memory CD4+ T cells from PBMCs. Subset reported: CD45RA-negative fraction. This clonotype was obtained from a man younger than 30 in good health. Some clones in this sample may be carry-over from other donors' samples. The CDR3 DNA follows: TGTGCCAGCAGCCCACTGACATGGTTGGAGACCCAGTACTTC. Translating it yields CASSPLTWLETQYF.